This entry describes one T cell receptor beta chain. Its antigen is as yet unknown. The source of the sample is a study of tissue T cells after allogeneic stem cell transplantation. In the study overall: Samples with visible lymphocytes on H&E were prioritized for sequencing.

Study outcomes and limitations: Within patients, tissue anatomy strongly shaped TCR repertoire composition. Limitations included a small, clinically heterogeneous cohort and limited sampling depth.

Several lines of graft-versus-host disease therapy were given to all patients, all with gastrointestinal involvement. Sequencing used immunoSEQ multiplex PCR; TCRdb keeps in-frame clones, though not all of them. Of thousands of clones in the sample, roughly three quarters were seen once. The source of this sequence is a male patient at least 60 years old with steroid-refractory graft-versus-host disease after an allogeneic stem cell transplant. Some T cells may have originated in the graft donor. The sample in question was skin, obtained at autopsy.

Written as DNA, the CDR3 is TGTGCCAGCAGTACCTCCTACGAGCAGTACTTC. This translates into CASSTSYEQYF. This sequence joins TRBV27 and TRBJ2-7; no clear D gene. The CDR3 has 11 amino acids. Germline V gene data show CDR1 as MNHEY and CDR2 as SMNVEV (reference sequence). Trimming cost V 5 bases and J 0 bases, with 2 bases left between them.